These T cell receptor beta chains were read from a single sample in a study of cytomegalovirus exposure and HLA in healthy donors. TCRdb's copy holds only in-frame clones and misses some; the assay was immunoSEQ multiplex PCR. The sample includes about 88,000 clones, 80% to 85% seen only once; the top ten take 9.5% to 13%. The sequenced sample was PBMCs. The receptors here all came from a woman younger than 30 in good health and CMV-seropositive. CDR3s include the opening cysteine and the closing phenylalanine or tryptophan. A D gene is named only where the DNA matches it firmly. Clone size appears in some rows only: once, few, many, or a class for an expanded clone.

D: .
size: .
J: TRBJ1-3
V: TRBV27
CDR3: CASSPITGIGNTIYF
DNA: TGTGCCAGCAGTCCTATCACAGGGATAGGAAACACCATATATTTT

D: .
size: .
J: TRBJ2-1
V: TRBV7-7
CDR3: CASSLDRDSSYNEQFF
DNA: TGTGCCAGCAGCTTAGATAGAGATAGCTCCTACAATGAGCAGTTCTTC

D: TRBD1
size: .
J: TRBJ2-7
V: TRBV6-5
CDR3: CASSRDRGHEQYF
DNA: TGTGCCAGCAGCCGAGACAGGGGCCACGAGCAGTACTTC

D: .
size: .
J: TRBJ2-1
V: TRBV7-9
CDR3: CASSLASYNEQFF
DNA: TGTGCCAGCAGCTTAGCCTCGTACAATGAGCAGTTCTTC

D: .
size: .
J: TRBJ1-5
V: TRBV10-1
CDR3: CASSEGHTSNQPQHF
DNA: TGCGCCAGCAGTGAGGGGCATACTAGCAATCAGCCCCAGCATTTT

D: TRBD1
size: once
J: TRBJ2-7
V: TRBV6-4
CDR3: CASSDRDRAYEQYF
DNA: TGTGCCAGCAGTGACCGGGACAGAGCCTACGAGCAGTACTTC

D: TRBD2
size: .
J: TRBJ2-1
V: TRBV10-3
CDR3: CAISGASGDSYNEQFF
DNA: TGTGCCATCAGTGGGGCTAGCGGCGACTCCTACAATGAGCAGTTCTTC

D: TRBD1
size: .
J: TRBJ2-2
V: TRBV6-5
CDR3: CASWRNRGRTGELFF
DNA: TGTGCCAGTTGGCGGAACAGGGGGCGCACCGGGGAGCTGTTTTTT

D: .
size: .
J: TRBJ1-1
V: TRBV7-2
CDR3: CASSNSYMNTEAFF
DNA: TGTGCCAGCAGTAACAGCTACATGAACACTGAAGCTTTCTTT

D: .
size: .
J: TRBJ2-7
V: TRBV4-1
CDR3: CASSSANTGIYEQYF
DNA: TGCGCCAGCAGCAGTGCCAATACAGGGATCTACGAGCAGTACTTC

D: .
size: .
J: TRBJ2-7
V: TRBV7-9
CDR3: CASSLPTGPEQYF
DNA: TGTGCCAGCAGCCTCCCGACAGGCCCCGAGCAGTACTTC

D: .
size: .
J: TRBJ2-2
V: TRBV6-5
CDR3: CASSYVGPRDFGELFF
DNA: TGTGCCAGCAGTTACGTGGGCCCCCGGGATTTCGGGGAGCTGTTTTTT

D: .
size: .
J: TRBJ2-1
V: TRBV11-3
CDR3: CASSLDLGVGNEQFF
DNA: TGTGCCAGCAGCTTAGATCTAGGGGTTGGAAATGAGCAGTTCTTC

D: .
size: .
J: TRBJ1-2
V: TRBV29-1
CDR3: CSVAGEGYGYTF
DNA: TGCAGCGTTGCGGGGGAGGGCTATGGCTACACCTTC

D: TRBD1
size: .
J: TRBJ1-6
V: TRBV6-6
CDR3: CASSYPTGTENSPLHF
DNA: TGTGCCAGCAGTTACCCGACAGGGACAGAAAATTCACCCCTCCACTTT

D: TRBD1
size: .
J: TRBJ2-7
V: TRBV30
CDR3: CAWSVQGGTEQYF
DNA: TGTGCCTGGAGTGTACAAGGGGGCACCGAGCAGTACTTC

D: TRBD2
size: once
J: TRBJ2-5
V: TRBV10-1
CDR3: CASSDGTSGGQETQYF
DNA: TGCGCCAGCAGTGATGGGACTAGCGGGGGACAAGAGACCCAGTACTTC

D: .
size: .
J: TRBJ2-7
V: TRBV2
CDR3: CASRQYTQYF
DNA: TGTGCCAGCAGACAGTACACGCAGTACTTC

D: .
size: .
J: TRBJ1-6
V: TRBV2
CDR3: CASSAPTGNSPLHF
DNA: TGTGCCAGCAGTGCCCCCACAGGGAATTCACCCCTCCACTTT

D: .
size: .
J: TRBJ1-1
V: TRBV19
CDR3: CASSISGNTEAFF
DNA: TGTGCCAGTAGTATTTCGGGGAACACTGAAGCTTTCTTT

D: TRBD2
size: .
J: TRBJ2-2
V: TRBV5-1
CDR3: CASSAGLAVNTGELFF
DNA: TGCGCCAGCAGCGCGGGACTAGCGGTGAACACCGGGGAGCTGTTTTTT

D: TRBD1
size: .
J: TRBJ2-6
V: TRBV27
CDR3: CASSLQGTAGPGANVLTF
DNA: TGTGCCAGCAGTCTACAAGGGACAGCAGGCCCTGGGGCCAACGTCCTGACTTTC

D: TRBD1
size: .
J: TRBJ2-7
V: TRBV7-8
CDR3: CASSLSGQAYEQYF
DNA: TGTGCCAGCAGCTTGTCCGGACAGGCCTACGAGCAGTACTTC